The 5 T cell receptor beta chains presented below share a single source sample, sequenced in a study of blood T cells in healthy people across ages. The second PCR ran roughly 6 to 11 cycles with a sample-barcoded 5' primer and J-beta primers. A single record per CDR3 protein comes from TCRdb applying MiXCR to the 5' RACE reads. The profile covers around 1.5 million distinct CDR3 sequences, with about 35% appearing a single time and 11% taken by the ten largest. Sequencing used blood. The origin of the receptors is a woman in her 30s in good health.

This chain uses TRBV6-5 with TRBJ2-1, with D possibly matching TRBD1 (5 bases). V gave up 2 bases and J gave up 0 bases, with 11 bases separating them. This CDR3 has 16 residues. Germline V gene data show CDR1 as MNHEY and CDR2 as SVGAGI. The CDR3: CASSYRRQSSYNEQFF. The CDR3 coding sequence is TGTGCCAGCAGTTACCGACGACAGAGCTCCTACAATGAGCAGTTCTTC.

A remark on this clonotype: A single base separates this from a much larger clone, so it may be a read error. The gene calls are TRBV20-1 and TRBJ1-2; D uncertain. The CDR3 is made up of 11 amino acids. Trimming cost V 5 bases and J 10 bases, with 14 bases left between them. Per the germline V gene, CDR1 is DFQATT and CDR2 is SNEGSKA (reference sequence). The CDR3 is CSAYSTFDYTF. Here the CDR3 DNA reads TGCAGTGCTTACAGTACCTTTGACTACACCTTC.

This clonotype was counted only a few times. The rearrangement uses TRBV9 and TRBJ2-2; 8 bases agree with TRBD2. Trimming cost V 4 bases and J 5 bases; bases outside gene matches: 7. Germline V gene sequence: CDR1 SGDLS, CDR2 YYNGEE. The CDR3 covers 15 residues. The CDR3 nucleotides are TGTGCCAGCAGCCTTCGAGCGGGAGAAACCGGGGAGCTGTTTTTT. Its translation: CASSLRAGETGELFF.

This clonotype showed up just once. The chain has TRBV19 and TRBJ2-3, with 10 bases fitting TRBD2. Per the germline V gene, CDR1 is LNHDA and CDR2 is SQIVND (reference sequence). The CDR3 has 18 amino acids. The V gene end was trimmed by 5 bases and the J gene end by 4 bases; junction bases not matched to a gene: 15. The CDR3 reads CASSEAASGRYPPDTQYF. The CDR3 nucleotides are TGTGCCAGTAGTGAGGCGGCTAGCGGGAGATATCCCCCAGATACGCAGTATTTT.

This clonotype was counted a few times. The rearrangement uses TRBV10-1 and TRBJ2-3, with D possibly being TRBD2 (5 bases). The V gene's germline CDR1 is WNHNN and CDR2 SYGVQD (reference sequence). The CDR3 is 14 amino acids. V lost 2 bases and J lost 5, with 11 bases in between. CDR3 region: CASSEVGDIDTQYF. The CDR3 nucleotides are TGCGCCAGCAGTGAGGTGGGAGACATAGATACGCAGTATTTT.